A selection of T cell receptor beta chains follows, all from one sample in a study of cytomegalovirus exposure and HLA in healthy donors. Only in-frame clones appear in the TCRdb table, and some are missing; sequencing was by immunoSEQ multiplex PCR. The sample holds about 200,000 clones. Sequenced sample: PBMCs. These receptors originate from a man aged 30 to 45 in good health and CMV-seronegative. The CDR3 runs from the conserved cysteine through the conserved F or W. Fields, in order: D gene, V gene, J gene, CDR3 DNA, CDR3 protein. A D gene is named only where the DNA matches it firmly.

>NA|TRBV7-9|TRBJ2-1
TGTGCCAGCAGCTCCAATATCCCGACAGGGAGGAGGTCCTACAATGAGCAGTTCTTC
CASSSNIPTGRRSYNEQFF
>TRBD2|TRBV5-3|TRBJ2-1
TGTGCCAGAAGCTTGGGGACGGCCTGGAGCGGGGGGAATGAGCAGTTCTTC
CARSLGTAWSGGNEQFF
>NA|TRBV15|TRBJ1-1
TGTGCCACCAGCAGAGGCCTAAACCCCTGGAACACTGAAGCTTTCTTT
CATSRGLNPWNTEAFF
>NA|TRBV4-3|TRBJ1-6
TGCGCCAGCAGCCAAGATGGAGACAGATCCTATAATTCACCCCTCCACTTT
CASSQDGDRSYNSPLHF
>NA|TRBV5-8|TRBJ2-6
TGTGCCAGCAGCTCCCAGGGCTCTGGGGCCAACGTCCTGACTTTC
CASSSQGSGANVLTF
>TRBD1|TRBV27|TRBJ1-3
TGTGCCAGCAGTACGATATCGGACAGGGGGGCTGGAAACACCATATATTTT
CASSTISDRGAGNTIYF
>TRBD2|TRBV7-2|TRBJ2-3
TGTGCCAGCAGCTTACGTAGCGGGCAAAGCACAGATACGCAGTATTTT
CASSLRSGQSTDTQYF
>TRBD2|TRBV6-1|TRBJ2-1
TGTGCCAGCAGTGATACAGGCCGGGGGGATTACAATGAGCAGTTCTTC
CASSDTGRGDYNEQFF
>NA|TRBV6-4|TRBJ2-2
TGTGCCAGCAGAGTCTTAGCGACTAACACCGGGGAGCTGTTTTTT
CASRVLATNTGELFF
>NA|TRBV5-4|TRBJ1-2
TGTGCCAGCAGCTTGGCCCTTACAGGAAACTATGGCTACACCTTC
CASSLALTGNYGYTF
>NA|TRBV18|TRBJ1-4
TGTGCCAGCTCCACAGGGCGGACTAATGAAAAACTGTTTTTT
CASSTGRTNEKLFF
>TRBD1|TRBV7-8|TRBJ1-2
TGTGCCAGCAGCTTAGAGGGACAGGGGGGCTATGGCTACACCTTC
CASSLEGQGGYGYTF
>TRBD1|TRBV7-2|TRBJ1-4
TGTGCCAGCAGCTTGGGACAGGGGAGATATGAAAAACTGTTTTTT
CASSLGQGRYEKLFF
>TRBD1|TRBV27|TRBJ2-7
TGTGCCAGCAGTTTTTTACAGGGGTGGCGCGAGCAGTACTTC
CASSFLQGWREQYF
>TRBD1|TRBV2|TRBJ1-2
TGTGCCAGCAGTCAGACAGGGGGCCACAACTATGGCTACACCTTC
CASSQTGGHNYGYTF